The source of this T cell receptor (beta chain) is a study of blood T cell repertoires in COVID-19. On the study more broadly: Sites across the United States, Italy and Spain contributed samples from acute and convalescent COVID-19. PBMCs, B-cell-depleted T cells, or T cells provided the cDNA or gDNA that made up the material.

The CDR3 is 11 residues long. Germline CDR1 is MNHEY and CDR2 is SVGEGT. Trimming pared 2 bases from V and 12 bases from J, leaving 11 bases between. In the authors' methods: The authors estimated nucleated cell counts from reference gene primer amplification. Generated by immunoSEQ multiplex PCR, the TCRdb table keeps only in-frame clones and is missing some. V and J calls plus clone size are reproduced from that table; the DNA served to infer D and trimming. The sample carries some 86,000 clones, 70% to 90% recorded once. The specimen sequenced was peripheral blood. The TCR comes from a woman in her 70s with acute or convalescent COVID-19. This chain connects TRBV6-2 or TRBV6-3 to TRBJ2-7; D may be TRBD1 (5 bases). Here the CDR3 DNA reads TGTGCCAGCAGTTACGAGACAGTCCTGTACGTC. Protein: CASSYETVLYV.